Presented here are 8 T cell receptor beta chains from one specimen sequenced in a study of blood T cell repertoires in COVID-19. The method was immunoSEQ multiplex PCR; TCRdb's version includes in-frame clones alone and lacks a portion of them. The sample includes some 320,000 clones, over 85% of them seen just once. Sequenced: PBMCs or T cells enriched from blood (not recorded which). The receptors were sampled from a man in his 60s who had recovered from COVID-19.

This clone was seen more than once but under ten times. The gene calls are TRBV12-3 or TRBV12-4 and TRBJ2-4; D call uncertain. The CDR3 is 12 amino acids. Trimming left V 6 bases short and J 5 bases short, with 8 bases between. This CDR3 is CASSSVQNIQYF. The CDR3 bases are TGTGCCAGCAGCTCGGTCCAAAACATTCAGTACTTC.

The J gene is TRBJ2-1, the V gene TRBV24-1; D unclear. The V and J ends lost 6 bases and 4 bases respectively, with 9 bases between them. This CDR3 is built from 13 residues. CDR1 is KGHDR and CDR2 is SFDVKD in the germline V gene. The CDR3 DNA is TGTGCCACCAGTAACCCCGGGTACAATGAGCAGTTCTTC. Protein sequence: CATSNPGYNEQFF.

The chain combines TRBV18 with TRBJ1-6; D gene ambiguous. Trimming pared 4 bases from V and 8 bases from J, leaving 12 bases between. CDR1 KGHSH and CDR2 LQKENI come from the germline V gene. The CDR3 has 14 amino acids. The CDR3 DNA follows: TGTGCCAGCTCACGGGAGTATGCAGATTCACCCCTCCACTTT. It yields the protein CASSREYADSPLHF.

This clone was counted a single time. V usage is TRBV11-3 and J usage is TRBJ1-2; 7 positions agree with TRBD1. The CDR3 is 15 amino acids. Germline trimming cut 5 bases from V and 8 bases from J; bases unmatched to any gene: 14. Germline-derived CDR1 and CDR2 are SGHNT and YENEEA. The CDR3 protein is CASSPGDSSFMGYTF. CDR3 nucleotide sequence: TGTGCCAGCAGCCCCGGGGACAGTAGTTTTATGGGCTACACCTTC.

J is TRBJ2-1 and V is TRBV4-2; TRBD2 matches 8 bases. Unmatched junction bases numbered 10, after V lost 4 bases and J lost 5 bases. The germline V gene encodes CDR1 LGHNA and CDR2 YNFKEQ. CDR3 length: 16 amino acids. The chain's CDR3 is CASSPRGGLSNNEQFF. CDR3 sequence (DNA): TGTGCCAGCAGCCCTCGGGGGGGACTTTCAAACAATGAGCAGTTCTTC.

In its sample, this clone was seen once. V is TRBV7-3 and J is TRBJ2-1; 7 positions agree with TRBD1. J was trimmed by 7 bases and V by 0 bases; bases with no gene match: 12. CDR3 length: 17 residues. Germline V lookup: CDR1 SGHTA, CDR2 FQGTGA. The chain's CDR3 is CASSLTGGQRLKNEQFF. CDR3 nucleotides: TGTGCCAGCAGCTTAACAGGGGGACAGAGATTAAAGAATGAGCAGTTCTTC.

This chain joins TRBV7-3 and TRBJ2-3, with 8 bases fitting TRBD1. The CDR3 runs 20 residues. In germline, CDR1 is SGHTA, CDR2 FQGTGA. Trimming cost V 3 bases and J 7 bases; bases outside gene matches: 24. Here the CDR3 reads CASSLLPPGQEPTAVNTQYF. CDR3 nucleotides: TGTGCCAGCAGCTTGCTTCCGCCGGGACAGGAGCCTACAGCGGTTAATACGCAGTATTTT.

Written as DNA, the CDR3 is TGTGCCAGCAGTAGCGGCAGGGGCTCCTACAATGAGCAGTTCTTC. Protein: CASSSGRGSYNEQFF. The rearrangement joins TRBV2 to TRBJ2-1, with D tentatively TRBD1 (6 bases). This CDR3 comprises 15 residues. Germline V gene sequence: CDR1 SNHLY, CDR2 FYNNEI. V was trimmed by 5 bases and J by 0 bases, leaving 11 bases between them.